Each of the 3 T cell receptor beta chains below was sequenced from the same sample in a study of shared clonotypes between healthy human individuals. Profiled with immunoSEQ multiplex PCR; TCRdb holds only in-frame clones, not every one. The sample contains 1,400,000 or so clones, roughly 98.5% of which appear only once. Sequenced material: naive CD4+ T cells sorted from blood. Subset: CD45RA+ positively selected. The receptors shown here come from a man between 25 and 39 years old in good health.

The gene calls are TRBV29-1 and TRBJ1-1, with D maybe TRBD1 (5 bases). The CDR3 consists of 13 residues. Germline V CDR1 and CDR2: SQVTM, ANQGSEA. Trimming pared 7 bases from V and 4 bases from J, leaving 16 bases between. The CDR3 region has the DNA TGCAGCGCCCAGGGACGGTTGATCACTGAAGCTTTCTTT. Translation: CSAQGRLITEAFF.

DNA for the CDR3: TGCGCCAGCAGCTTGGAGGTGTACACCGGGGAGCTGTTTTTT. Translating gives CASSLEVYTGELFF. This chain uses TRBV5-1 with TRBJ2-2; no clear D. V lost 0 bases, J lost 3 bases, and 6 bases lay in between. The CDR3 has 14 amino acids. Germline V gene lookup returns CDR1 SGHRS and CDR2 YFSETQ.

The genes are TRBV11-2 and TRBJ1-4; D remains ambiguous. V was shortened by 4 bases and J by 5 bases, with 14 bases between the two germline ends. The CDR3 is made up of 15 amino acids. CDR1 and CDR2 from the germline V gene are SGHAT and FQNNGV. The CDR3 reads CASSYWPRVNEKLFF. CDR3 in DNA: TGTGCCAGCAGCTACTGGCCCCGGGTCAATGAAAAACTGTTTTTT.